This TCR beta chain was found in a study of T-cell reconstitution after alpha-beta-depleted transplantation in children. The sample holds many counts of this clonotype. The CDR3 contains 14 residues. V shed 5 bases, J shed 5 bases, and the junction held 2 bases outside the gene matches. Unique molecular identifiers were used to barcode this TCRbeta library. TCRdb independently ran MiXCR on the PCR reads; one entry per CDR3 protein. The top ten clones hold less than 15% of a sample with over 150,000 distinct CDR3 sequences, less than 15% of them seen once. This TCR derives from a human donor who donated a stem cell graft to a child with acute lymphoblastic leukemia. The sequences come from PBMCs from the stem cell graft donor, collected from the stem cell graft. This chain connects TRBV12-3 or TRBV12-4 to TRBJ1-4; TRBD1 agrees at 10 bases. The CDR3 region is CASSLGQGNEKLFF. CDR3 nucleotide sequence: TGTGCCAGCAGTCTGGGACAGGGGAATGAAAAACTGTTTTTT.